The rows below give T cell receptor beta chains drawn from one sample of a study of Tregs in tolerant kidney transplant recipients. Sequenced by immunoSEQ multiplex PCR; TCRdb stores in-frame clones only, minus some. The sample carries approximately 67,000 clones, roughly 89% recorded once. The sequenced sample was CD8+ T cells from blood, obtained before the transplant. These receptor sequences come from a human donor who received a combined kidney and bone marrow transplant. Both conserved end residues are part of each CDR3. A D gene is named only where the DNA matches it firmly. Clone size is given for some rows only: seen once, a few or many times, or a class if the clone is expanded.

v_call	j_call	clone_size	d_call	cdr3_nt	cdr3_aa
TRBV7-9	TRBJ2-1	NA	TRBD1	TGTGCCAGCAGGACAGGGGTTAGCGATGAGCAGTTCTTC	CASRTGVSDEQFF
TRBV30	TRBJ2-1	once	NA	TGTGCCTGGAGTGCAGGGGTAGGTAACAATGAGCAGTTCTTC	CAWSAGVGNNEQFF
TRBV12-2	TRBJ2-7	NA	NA	TGTGCAAGTCGCTTAGCCGGGGGACAGGAGTACTACGAGCAGTACTTC	CASRLAGGQEYYEQYF
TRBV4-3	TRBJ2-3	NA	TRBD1	TGCGCCAGCAGCCTCCGCCGTGGGGGGACAGGGCCCACAGATACGCAGTATTTT	CASSLRRGGTGPTDTQYF
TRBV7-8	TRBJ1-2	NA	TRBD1	TGTGCCAGCAGCTTAGGGGGACAGGGTCGAAATGGCTACACCTTC	CASSLGGQGRNGYTF
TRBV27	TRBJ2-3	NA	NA	TGTGCCAGCAGTTTTGGCAGCACAGATACGCAGTATTTT	CASSFGSTDTQYF
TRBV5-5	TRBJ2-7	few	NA	TGTGCCAGCAGCTTGGGCCTGGACTACAACTTC	CASSLGLDYNF
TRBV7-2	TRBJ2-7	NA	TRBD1	TGTGCCAGCAGCTCTCTGGACAGGGCCAAGGATCTTTACGAGCAGTACTTC	CASSSLDRAKDLYEQYF
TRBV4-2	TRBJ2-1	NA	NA	TGTGCCAGCAGCCAAGAAGTGGGCCGAGACAATGAGCAGTTCTTC	CASSQEVGRDNEQFF
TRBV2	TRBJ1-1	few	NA	TGTGCCAGCGAGGGAACAGCTAACACTGAAGCTTTCTTT	CASEGTANTEAFF
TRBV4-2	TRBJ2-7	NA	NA	TGTGCCAGCAGACCCCACTCGGGTAATTACGAGCAGTACTTC	CASRPHSGNYEQYF
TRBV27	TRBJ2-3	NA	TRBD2	TGTGCCAGCAGTTCTTTAGCGGGGACCACAGATACGCAGTATTTT	CASSSLAGTTDTQYF
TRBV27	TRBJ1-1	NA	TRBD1	TGTGCCAGCAGTCCACAGGGGTACACTGAAGCTTTCTTT	CASSPQGYTEAFF
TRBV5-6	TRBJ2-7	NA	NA	TGTGCCAGCAGCTTGCAGGTCGACGAGCAGTACTTC	CASSLQVDEQYF
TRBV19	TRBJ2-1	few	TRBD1	TGTGCCAGTACCCCCGGGACAGCATACAATGAGCAGTTCTTC	CASTPGTAYNEQFF
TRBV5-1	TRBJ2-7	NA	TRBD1	TGCGCCAGCAGCCAAGACAGGGGTCTACCCAAGACTTCCTACGAGCAGTACTTC	CASSQDRGLPKTSYEQYF
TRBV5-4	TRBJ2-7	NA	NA	TGTGCCAGCAGCTCCCGGGACGGACTATACGAGCAGTACTTC	CASSSRDGLYEQYF
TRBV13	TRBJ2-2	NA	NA	TGTGCCAGCAGCTTAGTCAGCGGGGAGCTGTTTTTT	CASSLVSGELFF
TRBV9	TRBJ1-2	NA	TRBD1	TGTGCCAGCAGCGTTAACAGGGGCGCCGGCTTAAGTGGCTACACCTTC	CASSVNRGAGLSGYTF
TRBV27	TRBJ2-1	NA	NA	TGTGCCAGCACCGGGAGAGGAGGCTCCTACAATGAGCAGTTCTTC	CASTGRGGSYNEQFF
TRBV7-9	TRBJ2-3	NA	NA	TGTGCCAGCAGCCCAGAGGTGGAATACCCAGATACGCAGTATTTT	CASSPEVEYPDTQYF
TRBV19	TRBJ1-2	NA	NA	TGTGCCAGTAGTATAGGGGGGCGGGGGCGCGACGCTGGCTACACCTTC	CASSIGGRGRDAGYTF
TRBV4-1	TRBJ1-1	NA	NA	TGCGCCAGCCTCCGGAGGGTTGGGACTGAAGCTTTCTTT	CASLRRVGTEAFF
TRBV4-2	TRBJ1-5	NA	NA	TGTGCCAGCAGCCAAGATGGAGGGGGGGGGCAGCCCCAGCATTTT	CASSQDGGGGQPQHF
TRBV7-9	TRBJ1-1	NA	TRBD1	TGTGCCAGCAGCTTTGAGGGGGCAGGAACTGAAGCTTTCTTT	CASSFEGAGTEAFF
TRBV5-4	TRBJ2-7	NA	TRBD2	TGTGCCAGCAGTAAAATAGCGGGAGGAGACGAGCAGTACTTC	CASSKIAGGDEQYF
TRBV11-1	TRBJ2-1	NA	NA	TGTGCCAGCAGCGTCGCCAGCTACAATGAGCAGTTCTTC	CASSVASYNEQFF
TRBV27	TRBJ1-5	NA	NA	TGTGCCAGCAGTTTATCCGCCAGGGGCAATCAGCCCCAGCATTTT	CASSLSARGNQPQHF
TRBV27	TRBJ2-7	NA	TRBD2	TGTGCCAGCAGTCTAACCCCGGGACTAGGCGAGCAGTACTTC	CASSLTPGLGEQYF
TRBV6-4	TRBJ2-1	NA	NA	TGTGCCAGCAGTGATGAGCGGACCTCCTACAATGAGCAGTTCTTC	CASSDERTSYNEQFF
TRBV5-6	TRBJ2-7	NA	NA	TGTGCCAGCAGCTTGGGACAGAACTACGAGCAGTACTTC	CASSLGQNYEQYF
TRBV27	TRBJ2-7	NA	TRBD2	TGTGCCAGCAGCACTAGCGGCACCTACGAGCAGTACTTC	CASSTSGTYEQYF
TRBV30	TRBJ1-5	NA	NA	TGTGCCTGGAGTGTAGGGGCTGGCAATCAGCCCCAGCATTTT	CAWSVGAGNQPQHF
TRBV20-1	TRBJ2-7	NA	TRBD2	TGCAGTGTTAGCGGGGCCTACGAGCAGTACTTC	CSVSGAYEQYF
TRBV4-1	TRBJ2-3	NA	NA	TGCGCCAGCAGCCCCGGGGGCACAGATACGCAGTATTTT	CASSPGGTDTQYF